The clone carrying this T cell receptor beta chain was seen only a few times. The entry originates in a study of blood T cell repertoires in COVID-19. On the study more broadly: COVID-19 samples, acute and convalescent, were from the United States, Italy and Spain. T cells, B-cell-depleted T cells, or PBMCs supplied cDNA or gDNA.

CDR1 is SGHRS, CDR2 YFSETQ, per germline. V lost 4 bases to trimming and J lost 4 bases; unmatched junction nucleotides: 8. There are 14 residues in the CDR3. Original processing notes: Amplification of reference gene primers was used by the study to estimate nucleated cell counts. Data came from immunoSEQ multiplex PCR; TCRdb stores just in-frame clones and leaves some out. The D gene and trimming were derived from the DNA, and the V and J assignments and clone size from that table. This sample has about 120,000 clones, with approximately 90% found just once. This sequence was found in a woman in her 50s with acute or convalescent COVID-19. V usage is TRBV5-1 and J usage is TRBJ2-7, with 7 bases fitting TRBD2. The sample taken for sequencing was peripheral blood. The CDR3 is CASSLGRAGYEQYF. CDR3 DNA sequence: TGCGCCAGCAGCCTGGGGAGGGCCGGTTACGAGCAGTACTTC. The entire variable domain, with the rest obtained from reference TRBV5-1 and TRBJ2-7, is as follows: KAGVTQTPRYLIKTRGQQVTLSCSPISGHRSVSWYQQTPGQGLQFLFEYFSETQRNKGNFPGRFSGRQFSNSRSEMNVSTLELGDSALYLCASSLGRAGYEQYFGPGTRLTVT.